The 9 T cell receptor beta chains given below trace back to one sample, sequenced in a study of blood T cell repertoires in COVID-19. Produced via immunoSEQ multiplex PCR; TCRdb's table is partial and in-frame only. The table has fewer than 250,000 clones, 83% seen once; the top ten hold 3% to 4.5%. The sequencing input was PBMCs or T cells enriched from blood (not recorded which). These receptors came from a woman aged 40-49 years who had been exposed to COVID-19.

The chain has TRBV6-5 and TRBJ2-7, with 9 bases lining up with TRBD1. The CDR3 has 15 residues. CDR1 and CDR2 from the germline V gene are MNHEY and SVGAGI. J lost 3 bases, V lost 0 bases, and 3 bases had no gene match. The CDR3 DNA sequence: TGTGCCAGCAGTTACTCGCCGGGACAGGGCTACGAGCAGTACTTC. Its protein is CASSYSPGQGYEQYF.

Written as DNA, the CDR3 is TGTGCCAGCAGTACTAGCGGGGGGCTGTACAATGAGCAGTTCTTC. It is translated as CASSTSGGLYNEQFF. This chain connects TRBV28 to TRBJ2-1; 12 nucleotides match TRBD2. CDR1 is MDHEN and CDR2 is SYDVKM in the germline V gene. The CDR3 extends over 15 amino acids. V lost 5 bases to trimming and J lost 4 bases; unmatched junction nucleotides: 3.

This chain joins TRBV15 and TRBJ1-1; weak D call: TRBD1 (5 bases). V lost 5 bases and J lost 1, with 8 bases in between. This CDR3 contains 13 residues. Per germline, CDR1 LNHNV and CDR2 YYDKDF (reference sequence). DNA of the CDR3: TGTGCCACCAGCTCCACAGGGAACACTGAAGCTTTCTTT. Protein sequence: CATSSTGNTEAFF.

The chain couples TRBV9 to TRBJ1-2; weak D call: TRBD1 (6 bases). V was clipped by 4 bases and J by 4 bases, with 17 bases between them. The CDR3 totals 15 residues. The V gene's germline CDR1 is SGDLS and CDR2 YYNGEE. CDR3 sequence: CASSPRTARPYGYTF. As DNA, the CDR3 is TGTGCCAGCAGCCCGCGGACAGCCCGCCCCTATGGCTACACCTTC.

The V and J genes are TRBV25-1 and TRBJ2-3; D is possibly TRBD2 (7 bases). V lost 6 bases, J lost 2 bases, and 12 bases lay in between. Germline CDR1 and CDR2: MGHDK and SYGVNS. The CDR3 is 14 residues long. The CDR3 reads CASSLGGDTDTQYF. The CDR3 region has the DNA TGTGCCAGCAGCTTAGGGGGGGACACAGATACGCAGTATTTT.

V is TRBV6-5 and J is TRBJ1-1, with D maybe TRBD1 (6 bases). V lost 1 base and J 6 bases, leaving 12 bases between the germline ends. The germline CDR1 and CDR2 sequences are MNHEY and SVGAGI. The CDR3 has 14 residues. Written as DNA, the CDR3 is TGTGCCAGCAGTTACTGGCAGGGGCACGCTGAAGCTTTCTTT. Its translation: CASSYWQGHAEAFF.

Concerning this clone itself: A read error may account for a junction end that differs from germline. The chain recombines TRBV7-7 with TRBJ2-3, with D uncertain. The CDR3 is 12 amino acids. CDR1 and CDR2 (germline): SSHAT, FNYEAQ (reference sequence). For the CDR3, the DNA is TGTGCTAGCAGCCCACTGGCAGATACGCAGTATTTT. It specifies CASSPLADTQYF.

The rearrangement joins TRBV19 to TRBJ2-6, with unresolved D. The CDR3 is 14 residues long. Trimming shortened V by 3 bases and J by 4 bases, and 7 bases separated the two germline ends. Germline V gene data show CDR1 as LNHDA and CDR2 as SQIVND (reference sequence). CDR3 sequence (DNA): TGTGCCAGTAGTATCTTGGGCGGGGCCAACGTCCTGACTTTC. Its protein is CASSILGGANVLTF. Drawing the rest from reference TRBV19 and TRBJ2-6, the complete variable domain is DGGITQSPKYLFRKEGQNVTLSCEQNLNHDAMYWYRQDPGQGLRLIYYSQIVNDFQKGDIAEGYSVSREKKESFPLTVTSAQKNPTAFYLCASSILGGANVLTFGAGSRLTVL.

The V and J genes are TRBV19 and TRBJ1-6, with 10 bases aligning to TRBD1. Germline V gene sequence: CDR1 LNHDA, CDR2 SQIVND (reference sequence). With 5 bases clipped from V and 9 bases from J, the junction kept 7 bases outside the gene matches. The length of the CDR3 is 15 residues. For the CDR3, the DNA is TGTGCCAGTAGTCCGTGGACAGGGGGGACTTCACCCCTCCACTTT. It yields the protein CASSPWTGGTSPLHF.